The 13 T cell receptor beta chains below all came from one sample that was sequenced in a study of T-cell reconstitution after alpha-beta-depleted transplantation in children. Unique molecular identifiers were incorporated during preparation of the TCRbeta library. In TCRdb, the PCR reads were re-called with MiXCR into one record per CDR3 protein. The table includes 780,000 or so distinct CDR3 sequences, roughly 15% detected once. The sequencing here drew on PBMCs, mostly from graft donor cells, taken 360 days after TCRalphabeta/CD19-depleted stem cell transplant. Receptor source: a male patient under 18 who had a stem cell transplant for acute lymphoblastic leukemia, so the T cells may come from the graft donor.

This clonotype was counted many times. V gene TRBV5-4 combines with J gene TRBJ2-3; the match to TRBD2 covers 8 bases. The trim removed 5 bases at V and 1 base at J, leaving 6 bases unmatched. Germline V gene data show CDR1 as SGHNT and CDR2 as YYREEE (reference sequence). The CDR3 contains 15 residues. The CDR3 nucleotides read TGTGCCAGCAGATTCGTGACTAGCGGCACAGATACGCAGTATTTT. It encodes CASRFVTSGTDTQYF.

This chain links TRBV9 with TRBJ2-1; TRBD2 matches at 7 bases. Germline V gene lookup returns CDR1 SGDLS and CDR2 YYNGEE. The junction had 12 bases not matched to a gene; V was cut back by 0 bases and J by 3 bases. This CDR3 has 18 residues. For the CDR3, the DNA is TGTGCCAGCAGCGTAGACCCCCTGGTCGGGAGGTTCTACAATGAGCAGTTCTTC. Its translation: CASSVDPLVGRFYNEQFF.

This clonotype was seen a few times. This sequence joins TRBV21-1 and TRBJ2-5; the table's D call, TRBD1, was not checked against the DNA. TRBV21-1 is tagged as a pseudogene. The CDR3 is made up of 14 amino acids. The CDR3 loop reads CASSNPAFQYFPYF. The CDR3 bases are TGTGCCAGCAGCAACCCGGCGTTCCAGTACTTCCCGTACTTC.

The V call is TRBV7-7, the J call TRBJ2-3, with D possibly TRBD1 on 6 matching bases. This CDR3 has 14 amino acids. Germline CDR1 SSHAT, CDR2 FNYEAQ (reference sequence). V shed 5 bases and J shed 4 bases, with 13 bases lying between them. As DNA, the CDR3 is TGTGCCAGCAGCCCACAGGGAAGGGCAGATACGCAGTATTTT. Amino acids: CASSPQGRADTQYF.

As to this clonotype: A junction end diverges from the germline sequence, so it may reflect a read error. The chain is built from TRBV12-3 or TRBV12-4 and TRBJ2-7; D is tentatively TRBD1 or TRBD2 (5 bases each). The CDR3 covers 12 residues. As DNA, the CDR3 is TGTGCCAGCAGTGGGGGACGAGGGGAGCGTCGGTTC. Protein sequence: CASSGGRGERRF.

This clonotype was seen a few times. The V call is TRBV5-6, the J call TRBJ2-6; 7 positions match TRBD1. In germline, CDR1 is SGHDT, CDR2 YYEEEE. Trimming removed 3 bases from V and 0 bases from J; junction bases left unmatched: 9. This CDR3 region has 18 residues. CDR3 region: CASSYPGTVPSGANVLTF. The CDR3 DNA is TGTGCCAGCAGCTACCCCGGGACAGTACCCTCTGGGGCCAACGTCCTGACTTTC.

This clonotype occurred a few times. CDR3: CAISGTPRGLAGDSIQYF. CDR3 DNA: TGTGCCATCAGTGGAACCCCCCGGGGACTAGCGGGAGACAGCATTCAGTACTTC. The V call is TRBV10-3, the J call TRBJ2-4, with TRBD2 identical over 14 bases. The CDR3 extends over 18 amino acids. Germline V gene sequence: CDR1 ENHRY, CDR2 SYGVKD. J lost 9 bases, V lost 4 bases, and 14 bases had no gene match.

This clonotype was seen more than once but under ten times. The DNA for the CDR3 is TGTGCCAGCAGCACCTTACAGGTAAACACTGAAGCTTTCTTT. The encoded protein is CASSTLQVNTEAFF. This rearrangement joins TRBV12-3 or TRBV12-4 to TRBJ1-1, with D perhaps matching TRBD1 (5 bases). V shed 6 bases and J shed 2 bases, with 13 bases lying between them. This CDR3 has 14 residues.

In its sample, this clonotype was seen a few times. The J gene is TRBJ1-1, the V gene TRBV10-3, with 7 bases matching TRBD1. Trimming cost V 6 bases and J 5 bases; bases outside gene matches: 15. Per the germline V gene, CDR1 is ENHRY and CDR2 is SYGVKD. CDR3 size: 16 residues. The CDR3: CAISGGGDRAWTEAFF. For the CDR3, the DNA is TGTGCCATCAGCGGAGGGGGAGACAGGGCATGGACTGAAGCTTTCTTT.

This clonotype has a handful of counts. The chain couples TRBV6-5 to TRBJ2-2; weak D call: TRBD2 (5 bases). Germline V lookup: CDR1 MNHEY, CDR2 SVGAGI. The CDR3 runs to 14 residues. Trimming removed 4 bases from V and 8 bases from J, with 14 bases in between. CDR3 nucleotide sequence: TGTGCCAGCAGTTTCGGACTGCCTAGGGGGGAGCTGTTTTTT. This codes for CASSFGLPRGELFF.

In this sample, this clonotype turned up many times. The chain uses TRBV5-5 and TRBJ2-1, with 7 bases identical to TRBD1. This CDR3 is built from 12 residues. Germline-derived CDR1 and CDR2 are SGHKS and YYEKEE (reference sequence). The J segment lost 7 bases and the V segment lost 8 bases, leaving 6 bases of the junction unmatched. Here the CDR3 DNA reads TGTGCCAGTACACAGGGGTATAATGAGCAGTTCTTC. Its protein product is CASTQGYNEQFF. Looking up the rest from reference TRBV5-5 and TRBJ2-1 gives the full variable domain: DAGVTQSPTHLIKTRGQQVTLRCSPISGHKSVSWYQQVLGQGPQFIFQYYEKEERGRGNFPDRFSARQFPNYSSELNVNALLLGDSALYLCASTQGYNEQFFGPGTRLTVL.

The chain joins TRBV29-1 to TRBJ2-7; 8 bases agree with TRBD1. From germline, CDR1 is SQVTM and CDR2 ANQGSEA. CDR3 length equals 14 residues. V shed 4 bases and J 2 bases; nucleotides not matched to a gene: 7. CDR3 sequence (DNA): TGCAGCGTTGGCCGACAGGGGACGACCTACGAGCAGTACTTC. It is translated as CSVGRQGTTYEQYF.

The chain links TRBV7-9 to TRBJ2-7, with 14 bases aligning to TRBD2. The junction had 10 bases not matched to a gene; V was cut back by 5 bases and J by 4 bases. The CDR3 loop spans 17 amino acids. Germline-derived CDR1 and CDR2 are SEHNR and FQNEAQ (reference sequence). The CDR3 loop is CASSRPGLAGDWYEQYF. CDR3 bases: TGTGCCAGCAGCCGCCCGGGACTAGCGGGAGACTGGTACGAGCAGTACTTC.